The present T cell receptor (beta chain) was sequenced within a study of graft-versus-host responses after intestinal transplantation. Study at large: Multivisceral, liver-intestinal, or isolated intestinal transplants were received by the recipients. Tacrolimus plus steroids were given to all recipients for approximately three years, preceded by anti-thymocyte globulin induction. Study-wide points: Patients with graft-donor T cell macrochimerism had high graft-versus-host to host-versus-graft clonal ratios in allografts.

For this clone: What it binds is not known.

Repertoires were generated with immunoSEQ multiplex PCR, while TCRdb's copy carries only in-frame clones and drops some. Of 65,000 to 90,000 clones listed, less than 95% are singletons. The source material was unstimulated CD8+ T cells sorted from spleen or lymph node cells, sampled before transplant. This TCR was recovered from a human donor who was the organ donor for an intestinal transplant.

Here the CDR3 DNA reads TGTGCCAGCAGTGACAGGGGGCGAAGGTGGTGGAACACTGAAGCTTTCTTT. Its translation is CASSDRGRRWWNTEAFF. The chain has TRBV6-1 and TRBJ1-1; 8 bases map to TRBD1. Germline CDR1 is MNHNS and CDR2 is SASEGT. J gave up 1 base and V 3 bases, and 10 bases lay outside the gene matches. The CDR3 is made up of 17 amino acids.